The 24 T cell receptor beta chains reported below all come from one sample, sequenced in a study of blood T cell repertoires in COVID-19. Sequencing used immunoSEQ multiplex PCR; TCRdb keeps in-frame clones, though not all of them. Among some 350,000 clones listed, 89% were seen once. Sequencing input: peripheral blood. All receptors derive from a woman in her twenties or thirties with COVID-19, enrolled during active disease.

V is TRBV6-6 and J is TRBJ1-2; a weak D match, TRBD1 (5 bases). The CDR3 runs to 13 residues. V was trimmed by 6 bases and J by 3 bases, leaving 11 bases between them. CDR1 is MNHNY and CDR2 is SVGAGI in the germline V gene (reference sequence). CDR3 coding DNA: TGTGCCAGCAGAGCGCAGGGCGACTATGGCTACACCTTC. Translating gives CASRAQGDYGYTF.

The rearrangement joins TRBV19 to TRBJ2-5; D is possibly TRBD2 (6 bases). Germline-derived CDR1 and CDR2 are LNHDA and SQIVND (reference sequence). The CDR3 is made up of 13 amino acids. V was cut by 3 bases and J by 3 bases, with 8 bases left in between. The CDR3 region has the DNA TGTGCCAGTAGTATTGGAGGGGAAGAGACCCAGTACTTC. It yields the protein CASSIGGEETQYF.

The chain couples TRBV15 to TRBJ2-3; 7 bases are a match to TRBD2. The CDR3 spans 14 residues. V shed 3 bases and J 3 bases; nucleotides not matched to a gene: 3. CDR1 is LNHNV and CDR2 is YYDKDF in the germline V gene (reference sequence). CDR3 in amino acids: CATSRGGYTDTQYF. In DNA form, the CDR3 reads TGTGCCACCAGCAGGGGGGGGTATACAGATACGCAGTATTTT.

The chain links TRBV28 to TRBJ1-6, with TRBD1 as a possible D gene (6 bases). Trimming took off 0 bases at V and 7 bases at J, with 19 bases between the two ends. CDR1 is MDHEN and CDR2 is SYDVKM in the germline V gene. The CDR3 sequence is 18 residues long. In nucleotides, the CDR3 is TGTGCCAGCAGTTTATGGCTCAGGGGCCCTGAGGGGAATTCACCCCTCCACTTT. Its protein product is CASSLWLRGPEGNSPLHF.

This clone was picked up one time. The chain links TRBV6-1 to TRBJ2-3; no clear D gene. The ends were cut back, 9 bases at V and 0 bases at J, with 4 bases in the middle. CDR3 length: 11 residues. From germline, CDR1 is MNHNS and CDR2 SASEGT. CDR3 protein: CASGSTDTQYF. DNA for the CDR3: TGTGCCAGTGGCAGCACAGATACGCAGTATTTT.

A word on this clone: An end of the junction does not agree with germline; a read error may underlie this. The genes are TRBV29-1 and TRBJ1-1; D perhaps matches TRBD1 (5 bases). Germline V lookup: CDR1 SQVTM, CDR2 ANQGSEA. The CDR3 spans 9 residues. Here the CDR3 reads CSVEVGTLF. The CDR3, as DNA: TGCAGCGTTGAAGTCGGGACTCTCTTT.

The chain carries TRBV6-6 and TRBJ2-1; 7 bases line up with TRBD2. Losses at the gene ends were 7 bases for V and 4 bases for J; bases not matched to a gene: 10. The CDR3 extends over 15 amino acids. The V gene's germline CDR1 is MNHNY and CDR2 SVGAGI (reference sequence). CDR3 residues: CASTPPGGLYNEQFF. The DNA for the CDR3 is TGTGCCAGCACCCCCCCGGGAGGCCTATACAATGAGCAGTTCTTC.

The CDR3 sequence is CASSPRRLAGYNEQFF. The CDR3 DNA is TGTGCCAGCAGCCCCCGGCGACTAGCGGGGTACAATGAGCAGTTCTTC. The chain uses TRBV7-2 and TRBJ2-1; 11 positions agree with TRBD2. This CDR3 has 16 amino acids. Trimming at V came to 5 bases and at J to 4 bases, leaving 7 bases not matched to a gene. Germline CDR1 is SGHTA and CDR2 is FQGNSA.

The chain employs TRBV11-3 and TRBJ1-1, with 10 bases matching TRBD1. The V gene end was trimmed by 2 bases and the J gene end by 4 bases; junction bases not matched to a gene: 4. The CDR3 runs to 15 residues. The germline V gene encodes CDR1 SGHNT and CDR2 YENEEA. The CDR3 reads CASSLWDRGGTEAFF. CDR3 nucleotide sequence: TGTGCCAGCAGCTTATGGGACAGGGGAGGCACTGAAGCTTTCTTT.

The genes are TRBV5-5 and TRBJ2-5; 8 positions match TRBD2. The junction had 3 bases not matched to a gene; V was cut back by 1 base and J by 1 base. Germline V lookup: CDR1 SGHKS, CDR2 YYEKEE (reference sequence). The length of the CDR3 is 15 residues. CDR3 loop: CASSLLGGAQETQYF. The CDR3 DNA follows: TGTGCCAGCAGCTTGCTCGGGGGGGCCCAAGAGACCCAGTACTTC.

V and J are TRBV28 and TRBJ2-2; maybe TRBD2 (5 bases). The CDR3 is 14 amino acids. Trimming left V 5 bases short and J 3 bases short, with 10 bases between. Germline V lookup: CDR1 MDHEN, CDR2 SYDVKM. The CDR3: CASSASGYTGELFF. The CDR3 DNA is TGTGCCAGCAGTGCCTCGGGGTACACCGGGGAGCTGTTTTTT.

The chain employs TRBV6-1 and TRBJ2-5; unclear D gene. Germline V gene data show CDR1 as MNHNS and CDR2 as SASEGT. The CDR3 runs 12 residues. Trimming took off 2 bases at V and 7 bases at J, with 8 bases between the two ends. The CDR3 region is CASSEMSGTQYF. DNA of the CDR3: TGTGCCAGCAGTGAAATGTCGGGGACCCAGTACTTC.

The chain has TRBV19 and TRBJ2-5; maybe TRBD2 (7 bases). The V gene lost 5 bases and the J gene lost 5 bases, with 12 bases spanning the gap. Per the germline V gene, CDR1 is LNHDA and CDR2 is SQIVND (reference sequence). The CDR3 is made up of 13 amino acids. DNA for the CDR3: TGTGCCAGTAGTTACAGGGAGGGTGAGACCCAGTACTTC. Amino acids: CASSYREGETQYF.

The rearrangement joins TRBV7-2 to TRBJ2-3; the D gene is possibly TRBD2 (5 bases). The CDR3 covers 14 residues. Trimming pared 5 bases from V and 1 base from J, leaving 10 bases between. Germline values: CDR1 SGHTA, CDR2 FQGNSA. For the CDR3, the DNA is TGTGCCAGCAGCCAACTAGGTGGCACAGATACGCAGTATTTT. This sequence encodes CASSQLGGTDTQYF. The full variable domain, with the rest looked up from reference TRBV7-2 and TRBJ2-3, is GAGVSQSPSNKVTEKGKDVELRCDPISGHTALYWYRQSLGQGLEFLIYFQGNSAPDKSGLPSDRFSAERTGGSVSTLTIQRTQQEDSAVYLCASSQLGGTDTQYFGPGTRLTVL.

Only a few counts were recorded for this clone. V usage is TRBV10-3 and J usage is TRBJ1-3; 8 nucleotides agree with TRBD1. The CDR3 has 16 amino acids. Germline CDR1 reads ENHRY; CDR2 reads SYGVKD. V shed 3 bases and J 2 bases; nucleotides not matched to a gene: 6. The CDR3 is CAISDPPTGAGNTIYF. The DNA for the CDR3 is TGTGCCATCAGTGATCCACCGACAGGGGCTGGAAACACCATATATTTT.

CDR3 bases: TGTGCCACACTCGGGACTCTCGACAATGAGCAGTTCTTC. This sequence encodes CATLGTLDNEQFF. The chain uses TRBV24-1 and TRBJ2-1; tentative D call: TRBD2 (6 bases). The V and J ends lost 10 bases and 5 bases respectively, with 14 bases between them. CDR3 size: 13 residues. CDR1 KGHDR and CDR2 SFDVKD come from the germline V gene.

The chain recombines TRBV6-5 with TRBJ1-1; D is unclear. This CDR3 is built from 14 residues. Trimming pared 4 bases from V and 1 base from J, leaving 10 bases between. Germline CDR1 and CDR2: MNHEY and SVGAGI. The CDR3 coding sequence is TGTGCCAGCAGTTTAGAGCCTGAGAACACTGAAGCTTTCTTT. Translated, it gives CASSLEPENTEAFF.

The rearrangement links TRBV29-1 to TRBJ1-4; D is perhaps TRBD1 (5 bases). CDR1 is SQVTM and CDR2 is ANQGSEA in the germline V gene. The CDR3 sequence is 11 residues long. Deletions cut 3 bases from V and 8 bases from J, with 7 bases between. As DNA, the CDR3 is TGCAGCGTTGAGCGGGGGGAAAAACTGTTTTTT. As protein: CSVERGEKLFF.

The V and J genes are TRBV27 and TRBJ1-2; perhaps TRBD1 as D (6 bases). This CDR3 has 15 residues. V was cut by 0 bases and J by 4 bases, with 12 bases left in between. Germline loops: CDR1 MNHEY, CDR2 SMNVEV (reference sequence). The CDR3 loop reads CASSLSPTGIYGYTF. For the CDR3, the DNA is TGTGCCAGCAGTTTATCCCCGACAGGTATCTATGGCTACACCTTC.

V is TRBV11-2 and J is TRBJ2-1; D gene ambiguous. Between the trimmed V and J ends, which lost 0 bases and 14 bases, there was a span of 14 bases. The CDR3 consists of 13 residues. The germline V gene has CDR1 SGHAT and CDR2 FQNNGV. Written as DNA, the CDR3 is TGTGCCAGCAGCTTAGAGGCATACAGAAAGGAGTTCTTC. It yields the protein CASSLEAYRKEFF.

The V and J genes are TRBV6-2 or TRBV6-3 and TRBJ2-7; no clear D. Trimming took 6 bases from V and 3 from J, leaving 12 bases between them. CDR3 length: 13 amino acids. CDR1 MNHEY and CDR2 SVGEGT come from the germline V gene. This chain's CDR3 is CASSTAAGYEQYF. In nucleotides, the CDR3 is TGTGCCAGCAGCACGGCCGCAGGCTACGAGCAGTACTTC.

The V and J genes are TRBV19 and TRBJ1-2, with a possible D match to TRBD1 (5 bases). Germline assignment: CDR1 LNHDA and CDR2 SQIVND (reference sequence). V dropped 4 bases and J dropped 8 bases, with 20 bases sitting between them. The CDR3 sequence is 15 residues long. CDR3 in amino acids: CASSTQDRGGRGYTF. The CDR3 bases are TGTGCCAGTAGTACACAGGACCGCGGGGGAAGAGGCTACACCTTC.

The chain combines TRBV28 with TRBJ2-3, with D maybe TRBD1 (6 bases). Trimming pared 5 bases from V and 4 bases from J, leaving 19 bases between. CDR3 length: 16 residues. Germline CDR1 reads MDHEN; CDR2 reads SYDVKM. In DNA form, the CDR3 reads TGTGCCAGCAGTACCAACCGACAGGCCCCTTCAGATACGCAGTATTTT. Translating it yields CASSTNRQAPSDTQYF.

The J gene is TRBJ1-5, the V gene TRBV12-3 or TRBV12-4; TRBD1 matches 10 bases. V gave up 8 bases and J gave up 6 bases; unmatched junction bases: 4. The CDR3 length is 13 residues. CDR3 amino acids: CASGQGDGQPQHF. The CDR3 DNA reads as TGTGCCAGCGGACAGGGGGATGGTCAGCCCCAGCATTTT.